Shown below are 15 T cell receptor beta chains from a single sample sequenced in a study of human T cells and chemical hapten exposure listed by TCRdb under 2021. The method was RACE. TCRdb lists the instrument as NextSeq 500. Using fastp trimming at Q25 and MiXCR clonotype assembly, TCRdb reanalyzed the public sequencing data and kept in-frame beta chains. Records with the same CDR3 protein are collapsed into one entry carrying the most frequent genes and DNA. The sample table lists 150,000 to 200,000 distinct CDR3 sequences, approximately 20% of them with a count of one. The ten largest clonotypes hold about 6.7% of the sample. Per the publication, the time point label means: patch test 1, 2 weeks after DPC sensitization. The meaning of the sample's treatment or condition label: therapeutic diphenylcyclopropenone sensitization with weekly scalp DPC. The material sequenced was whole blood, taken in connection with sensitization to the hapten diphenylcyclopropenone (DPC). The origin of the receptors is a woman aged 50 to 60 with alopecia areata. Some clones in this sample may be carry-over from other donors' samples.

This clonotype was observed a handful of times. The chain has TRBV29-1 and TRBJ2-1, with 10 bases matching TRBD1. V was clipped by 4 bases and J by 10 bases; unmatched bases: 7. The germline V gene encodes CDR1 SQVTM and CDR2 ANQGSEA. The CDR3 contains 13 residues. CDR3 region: CSVVRDRGAEQFF. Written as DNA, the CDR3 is TGCAGCGTTGTACGGGACAGGGGCGCCGAGCAGTTCTTC.

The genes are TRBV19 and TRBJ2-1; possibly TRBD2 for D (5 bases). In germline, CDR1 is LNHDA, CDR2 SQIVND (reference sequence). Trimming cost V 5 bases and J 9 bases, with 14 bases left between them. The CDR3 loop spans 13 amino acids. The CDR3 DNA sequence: TGTGCCAGTAGTCCTCTAGCTTGGGGTGAGCAGTTCTTC. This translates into CASSPLAWGEQFF.

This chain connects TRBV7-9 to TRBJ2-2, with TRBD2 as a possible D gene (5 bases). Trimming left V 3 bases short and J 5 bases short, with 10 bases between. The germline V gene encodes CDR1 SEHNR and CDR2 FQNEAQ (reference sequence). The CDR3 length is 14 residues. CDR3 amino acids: CASSFVGVTGELFF. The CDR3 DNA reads TGTGCCAGCAGCTTTGTGGGAGTAACCGGGGAGCTGTTTTTT.

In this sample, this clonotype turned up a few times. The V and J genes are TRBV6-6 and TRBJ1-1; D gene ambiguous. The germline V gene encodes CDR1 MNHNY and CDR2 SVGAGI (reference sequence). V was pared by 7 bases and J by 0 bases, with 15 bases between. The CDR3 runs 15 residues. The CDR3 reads CASIRPPAVNTEAFF. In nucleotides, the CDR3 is TGTGCCAGCATAAGGCCCCCAGCTGTGAACACTGAAGCTTTCTTT.

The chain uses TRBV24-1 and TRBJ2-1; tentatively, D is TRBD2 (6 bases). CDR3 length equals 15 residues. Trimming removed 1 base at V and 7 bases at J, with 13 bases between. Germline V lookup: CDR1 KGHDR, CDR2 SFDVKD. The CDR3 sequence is CATSDFRDWQNEQFF. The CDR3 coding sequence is TGTGCCACCAGTGATTTTAGGGACTGGCAGAATGAGCAGTTCTTC.

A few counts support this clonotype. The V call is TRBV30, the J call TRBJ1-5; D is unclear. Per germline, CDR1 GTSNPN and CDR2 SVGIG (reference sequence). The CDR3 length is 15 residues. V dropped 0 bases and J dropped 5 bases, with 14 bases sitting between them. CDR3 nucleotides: TGTGCCTGGAGTGTTGGCACCTTCACGCATCAGCCCCAGCATTTT. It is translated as CAWSVGTFTHQPQHF.

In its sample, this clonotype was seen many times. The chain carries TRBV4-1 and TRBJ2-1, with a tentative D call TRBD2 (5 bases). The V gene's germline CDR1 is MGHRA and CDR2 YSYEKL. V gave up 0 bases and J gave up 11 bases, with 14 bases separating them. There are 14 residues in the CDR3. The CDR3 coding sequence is TGCGCCAGCAGCCAAGATCATAGCGCCCCAAAGCAGTTCTTC. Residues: CASSQDHSAPKQFF.

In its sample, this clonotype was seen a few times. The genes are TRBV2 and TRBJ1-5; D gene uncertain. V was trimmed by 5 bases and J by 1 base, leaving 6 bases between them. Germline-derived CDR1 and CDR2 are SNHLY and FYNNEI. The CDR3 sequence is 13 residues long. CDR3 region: CASSSLSNQPQHF. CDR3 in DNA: TGTGCCAGCAGTTCGCTAAGCAATCAGCCCCAGCATTTT.

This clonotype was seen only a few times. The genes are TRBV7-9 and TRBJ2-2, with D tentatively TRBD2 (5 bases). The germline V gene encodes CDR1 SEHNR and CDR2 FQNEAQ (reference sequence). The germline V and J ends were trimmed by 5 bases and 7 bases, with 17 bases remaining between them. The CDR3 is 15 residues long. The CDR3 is CASSASGSPDGELFF. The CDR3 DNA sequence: TGTGCCAGCAGCGCGAGTGGGAGTCCTGACGGGGAGCTGTTTTTT.

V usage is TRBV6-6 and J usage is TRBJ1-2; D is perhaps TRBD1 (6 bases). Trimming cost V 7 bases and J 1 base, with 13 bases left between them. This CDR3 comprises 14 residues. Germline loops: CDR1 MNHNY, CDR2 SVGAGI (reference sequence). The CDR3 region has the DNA TGTGCCAGCAATAAAGGGGGGATTAACTATGGCTACACCTTC. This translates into CASNKGGINYGYTF.

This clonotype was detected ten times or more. The CDR3 DNA follows: TGCAGCGGGGACACGGGAACCGGGGAGCTGTTTTTT. It encodes CSGDTGTGELFF. The rearrangement uses TRBV29-1 and TRBJ2-2; possibly TRBD1 for D (6 bases). CDR3 length: 12 residues. Germline assignment: CDR1 SQVTM and CDR2 ANQGSEA. Trimming took 7 bases from V and 5 from J, leaving 11 bases between them.

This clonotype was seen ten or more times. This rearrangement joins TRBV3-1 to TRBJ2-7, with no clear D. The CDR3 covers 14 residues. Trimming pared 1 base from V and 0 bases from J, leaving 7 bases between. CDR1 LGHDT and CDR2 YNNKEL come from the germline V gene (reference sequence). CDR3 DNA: TGTGCCAGCAGCCAAGGGTGGAGCTCCTACGAGCAGTACTTC. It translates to CASSQGWSSYEQYF.

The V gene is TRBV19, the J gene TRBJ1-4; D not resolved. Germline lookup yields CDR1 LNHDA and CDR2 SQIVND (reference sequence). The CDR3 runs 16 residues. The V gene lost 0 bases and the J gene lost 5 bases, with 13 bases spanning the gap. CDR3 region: CASSIEGRTANEKLFF. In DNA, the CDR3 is TGTGCCAGTAGTATAGAAGGTAGGACGGCGAATGAAAAACTGTTTTTT.

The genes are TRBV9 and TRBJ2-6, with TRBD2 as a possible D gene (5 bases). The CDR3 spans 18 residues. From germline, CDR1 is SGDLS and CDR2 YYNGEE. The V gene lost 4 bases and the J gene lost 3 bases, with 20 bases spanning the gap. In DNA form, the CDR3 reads TGTGCCAGCAGCCCCTATGGTGGGAGTGGTATTGGGGCCAACGTCCTGACTTTC. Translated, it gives CASSPYGGSGIGANVLTF.

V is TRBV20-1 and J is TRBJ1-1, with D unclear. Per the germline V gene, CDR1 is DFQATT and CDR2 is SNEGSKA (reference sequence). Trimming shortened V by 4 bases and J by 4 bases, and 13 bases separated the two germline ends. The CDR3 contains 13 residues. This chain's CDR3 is CSATRGMGTEAFF. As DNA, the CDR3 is TGCAGTGCTACCCGTGGAATGGGCACTGAAGCTTTCTTT.